The sequence of this TCR beta chain was determined in a study of T-cell memory formation after mild COVID-19. The CDR3 has 13 residues. The germline CDR1 and CDR2 sequences are SGHTA and FQGTGA. V trimming: 5 bases; J trimming: 5 bases; junction bases outside the gene matches: 2. Each CDR3 protein is one row after TCRdb ran MiXCR on the 5' RACE reads. The sample yields 250,000 to 300,000 distinct CDR3 sequences, roughly 16% seen once. The chain joins TRBV7-3 to TRBJ2-1; 8 positions agree with TRBD1. This receptor was identified in a man aged 18 to 35 who had mild COVID-19 (a few samples of this study predate the infection). Cell type and time point are not known. Specimen: PBMCs or a T cell subset sorted from them (not recorded which). As DNA, the CDR3 is TGTGCCAGCAGCAAGGACAGGGACAATGAGCAGTTCTTC. Protein product: CASSKDRDNEQFF.